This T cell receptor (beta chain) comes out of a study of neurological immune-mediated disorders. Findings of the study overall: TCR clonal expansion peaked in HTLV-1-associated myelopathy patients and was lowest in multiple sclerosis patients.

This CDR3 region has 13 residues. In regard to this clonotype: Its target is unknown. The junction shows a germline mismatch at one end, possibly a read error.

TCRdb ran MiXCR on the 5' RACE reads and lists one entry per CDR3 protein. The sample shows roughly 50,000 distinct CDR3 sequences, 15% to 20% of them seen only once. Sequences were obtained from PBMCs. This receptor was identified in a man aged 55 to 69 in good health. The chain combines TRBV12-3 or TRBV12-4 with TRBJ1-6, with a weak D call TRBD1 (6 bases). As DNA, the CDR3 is TGTGCCAGCAGTCACCCAGGGGATTCACCCCGCCACTTT. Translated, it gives CASSHPGDSPRHF.